This T cell receptor (beta chain) emerged from a study of OX40 agonist ivuxolimab in advanced cancers. Study-level points and caveats: CD8+ T cells showed, on average, more clonal expansion than CD4+ cells.

No patient had autoimmune disease or received systemic immunosuppression. Germline V gene lookup returns CDR1 SGHAT and CDR2 FQDESV (reference sequence). Between the trimmed V and J ends, which lost 5 bases and 7 bases, there was a span of 20 bases. The CDR3 has 15 amino acids. The table came from immunoSEQ multiplex PCR; TCRdb's copy has only in-frame clones and leaves some out. The table lists tens of thousands of clones, 88% of them singletons. Points on this clone: Its antigen is currently unknown.

The chain recombines TRBV11-1 with TRBJ1-2; tentatively, D is TRBD1 (5 bases). The sequencing used CD4+ or CD8+ T cells sorted from blood, collected in a trial of the OX40 agonist ivuxolimab. The sequence derives from an adult with an advanced solid tumor such as melanoma, head and neck, liver or kidney cancer. The CDR3 bases are TGTGCCAGCAGCCACGGGACCCTTCGGAGTATTGGCTACACCTTC. Translation: CASSHGTLRSIGYTF.